This passage covers 3 T cell receptor beta chains from one sample sequenced in a study of T-cell memory formation after mild COVID-19. One entry per CDR3 protein results from TCRdb running MiXCR on the 5' RACE reads. The sample includes some 600,000 distinct CDR3 sequences, around 15% of them seen just once. The sample was PBMCs or a T cell subset sorted from them (not recorded which). The receptors stem from an adult woman who had mild COVID-19 (a few samples of this study predate the infection). Cell type and time point are not known.

This clonotype was counted only a few times. The rearrangement links TRBV5-1 to TRBJ2-1; 8 nucleotides align to TRBD2. Germline loops: CDR1 SGHRS, CDR2 YFSETQ. J gave up 4 bases and V 4 bases, and 10 bases lay outside the gene matches. This CDR3 has 16 residues. The DNA of the CDR3 is TGCGCCAGCAGCCTACGGGGGGGGCAGAGGTACAATGAGCAGTTCTTC. It is translated as CASSLRGGQRYNEQFF. The full variable domain, with the rest looked up from reference TRBV5-1 and TRBJ2-1, is KAGVTQTPRYLIKTRGQQVTLSCSPISGHRSVSWYQQTPGQGLQFLFEYFSETQRNKGNFPGRFSGRQFSNSRSEMNVSTLELGDSALYLCASSLRGGQRYNEQFFGPGTRLTVL.

Only a few counts were recorded for this clonotype. The rearrangement links TRBV29-1 to TRBJ1-6; perhaps TRBD1 as D (6 bases). The germline CDR1 and CDR2 sequences are SQVTM and ANQGSEA. Trimming removed 7 bases from V and 7 bases from J, with 11 bases in between. This CDR3 is 12 amino acids long. The DNA for the CDR3 is TGCAGCGCCAAACAGGGAAATTCACCCCTCCACTTT. It encodes CSAKQGNSPLHF.

As DNA, the CDR3 is TGTGCCAGTAGTATCGGACTAGCGGGGCTAACACAAGAGACCCAGTACTTC. It encodes CASSIGLAGLTQETQYF. The chain uses TRBV19 and TRBJ2-5; 12 bases line up with TRBD2. The CDR3 consists of 17 residues. The germline V gene has CDR1 LNHDA and CDR2 SQIVND (reference sequence). The trim removed 3 bases at V and 2 bases at J, leaving 7 bases unmatched.